This TCR beta chain was recorded in a study of T-cell memory formation after mild COVID-19. Constant-segment primers served in 5'RACE that generated TCR alpha and TCR beta cDNA libraries bearing sample barcodes and UMIs. TCRdb used MiXCR to reprocess the 5' RACE reads, holding one entry per CDR3 protein. The table shows under 700,000 distinct CDR3 sequences, with roughly 21% occurring only once. V gave up 6 bases and J gave up 4 bases, with 17 bases separating them. The CDR3 has 16 residues. Per the germline V gene, CDR1 is SGHRS and CDR2 is YFSETQ. Regarding this clonotype: Antigen unknown.

Whole-study findings and limits: CM and EM subsets held most contracting CD4+ clones; EMRA held CD8+ ones. Some clones that responded were present in memory (sampled pre-infection), which suggests cross-reactive memory joined. Clones shrinking from day 15 to 85 showed even CD4/CD8 mixes; later expanders tilted CD4+.

The chain has TRBV5-1 and TRBJ2-6; a possible D gene is TRBD2 (6 bases). Input material: PBMCs or a T cell subset sorted from them (not recorded which). The TCR originated in an adult woman who had mild COVID-19 (a few samples of this study predate the infection). Cell type and time point are not known. CDR3 sequence: CASTSEGIVGANVLTF. The CDR3 bases are TGCGCCAGCACTTCGGAGGGAATAGTAGGGGCCAACGTCCTGACTTTC.